This paragraph reports one T cell receptor (beta chain). What it binds is not known. These data are taken from a study of OX40 agonist ivuxolimab in advanced cancers. Study-level findings and limits: Several nonresponders also turned out to have low normalized T-cell clonal expansion.

Profiling relied on immunoSEQ multiplex PCR, and the TCRdb table lists in-frame clones only, not all of them. Of around 60,000 clones listed, roughly 91% are singletons. The germline CDR1 and CDR2 sequences are LNHDA and SQIVND (reference sequence). There are 11 residues in the CDR3. The germline V and J ends were trimmed by 11 bases and 6 bases, with 12 bases remaining between them. The receptor comes from an adult with an advanced solid tumor such as melanoma, head and neck, liver or kidney cancer. This sequence joins TRBV19 and TRBJ2-3, with a possible D match to TRBD2 (6 bases). The starting material was CD4+ or CD8+ T cells sorted from blood, obtained in a trial of the OX40 agonist ivuxolimab. CDR3 DNA sequence: TGTGCCGTGGGGGGTGGGGATACGCAGTATTTT. Its protein is CAVGGGDTQYF.